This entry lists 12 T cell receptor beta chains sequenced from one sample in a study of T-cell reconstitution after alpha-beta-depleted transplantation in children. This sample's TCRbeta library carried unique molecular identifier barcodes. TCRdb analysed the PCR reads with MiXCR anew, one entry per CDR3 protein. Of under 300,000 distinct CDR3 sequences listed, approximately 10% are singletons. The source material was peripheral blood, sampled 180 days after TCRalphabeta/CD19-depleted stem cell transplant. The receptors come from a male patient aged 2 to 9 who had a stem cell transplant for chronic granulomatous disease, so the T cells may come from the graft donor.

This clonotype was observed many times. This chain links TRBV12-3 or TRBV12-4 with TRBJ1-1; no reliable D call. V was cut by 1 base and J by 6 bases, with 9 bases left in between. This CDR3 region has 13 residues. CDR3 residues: CASSLVGGSEAFF. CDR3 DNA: TGTGCCAGCAGTTTAGTGGGCGGGTCTGAAGCTTTCTTT.

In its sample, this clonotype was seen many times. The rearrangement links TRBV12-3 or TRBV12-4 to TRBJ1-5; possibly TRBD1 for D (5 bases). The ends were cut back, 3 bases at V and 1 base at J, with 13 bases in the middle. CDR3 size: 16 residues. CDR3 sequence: CASSFSGRVSNQPQHF. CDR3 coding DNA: TGTGCCAGCAGTTTCTCAGGGCGTGTAAGCAATCAGCCCCAGCATTTT.

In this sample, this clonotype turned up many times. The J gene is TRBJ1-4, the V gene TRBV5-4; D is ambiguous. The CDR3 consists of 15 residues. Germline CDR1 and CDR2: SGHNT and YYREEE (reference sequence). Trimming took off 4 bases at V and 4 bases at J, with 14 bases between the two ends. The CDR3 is CASSVGVGVNEKLFF. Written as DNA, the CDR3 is TGTGCCAGCAGCGTCGGGGTAGGAGTTAATGAAAAACTGTTTTTT.

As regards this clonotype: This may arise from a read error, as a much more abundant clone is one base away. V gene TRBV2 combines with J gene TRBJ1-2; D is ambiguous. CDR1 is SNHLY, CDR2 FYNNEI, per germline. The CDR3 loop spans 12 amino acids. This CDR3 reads CATVVRNYGDTF. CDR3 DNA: TGTGCCACCGTAGTCAGAAACTATGGCGACACCTTC.

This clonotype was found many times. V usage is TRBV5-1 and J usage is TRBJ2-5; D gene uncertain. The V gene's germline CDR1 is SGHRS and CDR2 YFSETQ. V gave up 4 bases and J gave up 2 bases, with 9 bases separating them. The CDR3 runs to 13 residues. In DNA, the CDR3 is TGCGCCAGCAGCGTGGAGTGGCAAGAGACCCAGTACTTC. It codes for CASSVEWQETQYF.

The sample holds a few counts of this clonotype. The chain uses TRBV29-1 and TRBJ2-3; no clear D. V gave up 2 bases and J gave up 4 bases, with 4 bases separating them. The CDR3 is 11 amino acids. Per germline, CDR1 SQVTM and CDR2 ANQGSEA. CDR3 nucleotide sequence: TGCAGCGTTGAATTCCCAGATACGCAGTATTTT. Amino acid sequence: CSVEFPDTQYF.

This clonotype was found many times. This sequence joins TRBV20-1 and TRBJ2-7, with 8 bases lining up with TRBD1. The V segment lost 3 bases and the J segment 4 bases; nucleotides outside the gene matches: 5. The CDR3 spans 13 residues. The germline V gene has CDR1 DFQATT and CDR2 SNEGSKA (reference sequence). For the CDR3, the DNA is TGCAGTGCTAGTATGGGACAGGATTACGAGCAGTACTTC. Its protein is CSASMGQDYEQYF.

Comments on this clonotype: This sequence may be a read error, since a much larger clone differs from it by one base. In DNA form, the CDR3 reads TGCAGTGCTAGGGGACAAGCGGGGTACTCAGATACGCAGTATTTT. This translates into CSARGQAGYSDTQYF. The chain recombines TRBV20-1 with TRBJ2-3; a possible D gene is TRBD2 (7 bases). Germline-derived CDR1 and CDR2 are DFQATT and SNEGSKA (reference sequence). Between the trimmed V and J ends, which lost 3 bases and 4 bases, there was a span of 17 bases. The length of the CDR3 is 15 residues.

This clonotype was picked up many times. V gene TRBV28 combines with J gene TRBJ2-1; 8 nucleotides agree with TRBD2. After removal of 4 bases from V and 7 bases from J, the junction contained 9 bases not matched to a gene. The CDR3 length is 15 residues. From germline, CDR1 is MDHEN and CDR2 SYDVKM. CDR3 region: CASSSREAGRNEQFF. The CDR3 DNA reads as TGTGCCAGCAGTTCGCGGGAGGCCGGGAGGAATGAGCAGTTCTTC.

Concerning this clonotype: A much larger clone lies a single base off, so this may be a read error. The CDR3: CASSLKLLVTDTQYF. DNA of the CDR3: TGTGCCAGCAGTTTGAAATTGCTGGTCACAGATACGCAGTATTTT. The V call is TRBV2, the J call TRBJ2-3; D not resolved. The CDR3 contains 15 residues. Germline V CDR1 and CDR2: SNHLY, FYNNEI. Trimming took 5 bases from V and 2 from J, leaving 14 bases between them. Drawing the rest from reference TRBV2 and TRBJ2-3, the complete variable domain is EPEVTQTPSHQVTQMGQEVILRCVPISNHLYFYWYRQILGQKVEFLVSFYNNEISEKSEIFDDQFSVERPDGSNFTLKIRSTKLEDSAMYFCASSLKLLVTDTQYFGPGTRLTVL.

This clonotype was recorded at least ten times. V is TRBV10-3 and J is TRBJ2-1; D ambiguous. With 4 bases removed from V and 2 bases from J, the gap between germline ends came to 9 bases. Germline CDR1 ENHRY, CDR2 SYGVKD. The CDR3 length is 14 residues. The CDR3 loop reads CAISGRNTYNEQFF. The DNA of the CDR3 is TGTGCCATCAGTGGCAGGAATACCTACAATGAGCAGTTCTTC.

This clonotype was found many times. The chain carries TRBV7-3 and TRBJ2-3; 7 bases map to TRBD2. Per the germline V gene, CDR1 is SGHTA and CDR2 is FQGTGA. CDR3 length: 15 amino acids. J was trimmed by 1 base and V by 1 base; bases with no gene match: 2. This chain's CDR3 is CASSLKAGGTDTQYF. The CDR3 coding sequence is TGTGCCAGCAGCTTAAAGGCGGGAGGCACAGATACGCAGTATTTT.